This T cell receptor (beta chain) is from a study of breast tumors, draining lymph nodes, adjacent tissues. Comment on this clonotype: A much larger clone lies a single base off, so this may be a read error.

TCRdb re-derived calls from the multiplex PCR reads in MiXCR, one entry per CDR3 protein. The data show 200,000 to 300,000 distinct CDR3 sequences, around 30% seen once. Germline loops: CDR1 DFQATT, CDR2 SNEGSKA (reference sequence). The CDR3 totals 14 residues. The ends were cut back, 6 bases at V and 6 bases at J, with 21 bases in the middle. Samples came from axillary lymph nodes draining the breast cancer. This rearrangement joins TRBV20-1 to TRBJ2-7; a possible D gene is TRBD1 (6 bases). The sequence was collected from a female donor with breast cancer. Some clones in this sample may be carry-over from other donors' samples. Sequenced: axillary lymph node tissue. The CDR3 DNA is TGCAGTGCCATGGATCAGGGGAGAGCCTCCGAGCAGTACTTC. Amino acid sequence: CSAMDQGRASEQYF.